This TCR beta chain was sequenced during a study of blood T cell repertoires in COVID-19. Study details: Sites in the United States, Italy and Spain provided acute and convalescent COVID-19 samples. The analysed material was cDNA or gDNA that came from T cells, B-cell-depleted T cells, or PBMCs.

Method: immunoSEQ multiplex PCR; TCRdb's copy keeps in-frame clones and lacks some. This table has 93,000 or so clones, over 75% appearing once. The V gene lost 5 bases and the J gene lost 2 bases, with 9 bases spanning the gap. CDR3 length: 13 amino acids. CDR1 and CDR2 (germline): MNHEY, SVGEGT. Sequencing used peripheral blood. The sequence was collected from a human donor in a cohort sampled during active COVID-19. V gene TRBV6-2 or TRBV6-3 combines with J gene TRBJ1-2; D is perhaps TRBD1 (6 bases). CDR3 region: CASSQGTNYGYTF. CDR3 DNA sequence: TGTGCCAGCAGTCAGGGGACCAACTATGGCTACACCTTC.